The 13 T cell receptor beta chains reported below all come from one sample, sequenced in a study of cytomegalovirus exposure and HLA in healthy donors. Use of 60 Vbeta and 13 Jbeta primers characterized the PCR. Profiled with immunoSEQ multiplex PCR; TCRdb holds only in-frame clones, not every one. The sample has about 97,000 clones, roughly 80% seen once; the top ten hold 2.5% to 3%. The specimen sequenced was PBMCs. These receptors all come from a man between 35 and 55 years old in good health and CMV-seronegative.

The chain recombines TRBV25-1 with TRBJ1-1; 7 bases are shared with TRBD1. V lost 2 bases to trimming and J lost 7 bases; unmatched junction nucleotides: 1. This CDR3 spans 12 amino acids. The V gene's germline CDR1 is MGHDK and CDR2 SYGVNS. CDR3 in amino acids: CASSERTGEAFF. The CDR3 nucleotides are TGTGCCAGCAGTGAAAGGACAGGTGAAGCTTTCTTT.

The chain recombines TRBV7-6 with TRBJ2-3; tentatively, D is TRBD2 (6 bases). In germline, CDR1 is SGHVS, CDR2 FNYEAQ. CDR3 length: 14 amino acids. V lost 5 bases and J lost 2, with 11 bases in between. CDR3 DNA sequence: TGTGCCAGCAGCCATCGGAGGGCCACAGATACGCAGTATTTT. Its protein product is CASSHRRATDTQYF.

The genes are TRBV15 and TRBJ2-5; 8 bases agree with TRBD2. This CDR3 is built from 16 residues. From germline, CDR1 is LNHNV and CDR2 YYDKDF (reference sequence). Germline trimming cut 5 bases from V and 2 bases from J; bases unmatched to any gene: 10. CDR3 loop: CATSLLARGDQETQYF. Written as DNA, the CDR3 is TGTGCCACCAGCCTACTGGCGCGGGGGGATCAAGAGACCCAGTACTTC.

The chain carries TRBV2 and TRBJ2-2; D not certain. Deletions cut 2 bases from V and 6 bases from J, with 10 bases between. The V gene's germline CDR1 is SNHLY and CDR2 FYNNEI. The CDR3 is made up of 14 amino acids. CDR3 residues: CASSEFRSPGELFF. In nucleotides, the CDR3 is TGTGCCAGCAGTGAATTTCGTTCTCCCGGGGAGCTGTTTTTT.

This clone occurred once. The CDR3 DNA follows: TGTGCCAGCAGCTTGTCCGGGGGGCCGGGGCAGCCCCAGCATTTT. Translating it yields CASSLSGGPGQPQHF. The chain recombines TRBV5-5 with TRBJ1-5; perhaps TRBD1 as D (6 bases). The ends were cut back, 1 base at V and 7 bases at J, with 15 bases in the middle. The germline V gene encodes CDR1 SGHKS and CDR2 YYEKEE (reference sequence). The CDR3 is 15 amino acids. The full variable domain, its missing parts supplied by reference TRBV5-5 and TRBJ1-5, is DAGVTQSPTHLIKTRGQQVTLRCSPISGHKSVSWYQQVLGQGPQFIFQYYEKEERGRGNFPDRFSARQFPNYSSELNVNALLLGDSALYLCASSLSGGPGQPQHFGDGTRLSIL.

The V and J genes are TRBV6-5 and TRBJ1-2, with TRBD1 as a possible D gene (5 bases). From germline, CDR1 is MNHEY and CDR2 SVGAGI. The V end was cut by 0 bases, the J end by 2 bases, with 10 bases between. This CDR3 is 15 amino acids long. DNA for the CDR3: TGTGCCAGCAGTTACTCGTCAGGGATAAACTATGGCTACACCTTC. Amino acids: CASSYSSGINYGYTF.

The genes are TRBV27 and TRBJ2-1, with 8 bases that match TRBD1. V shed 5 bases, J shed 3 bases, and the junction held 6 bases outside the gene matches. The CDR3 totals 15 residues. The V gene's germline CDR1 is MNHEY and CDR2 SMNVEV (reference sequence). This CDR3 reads CASSLGQGFYNEQFF. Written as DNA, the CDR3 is TGTGCCAGCAGTCTCGGACAGGGTTTCTACAATGAGCAGTTCTTC.

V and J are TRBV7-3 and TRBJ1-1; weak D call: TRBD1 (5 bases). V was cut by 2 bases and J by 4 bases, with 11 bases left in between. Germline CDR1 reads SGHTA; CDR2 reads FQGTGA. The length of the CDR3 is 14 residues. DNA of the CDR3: TGTGCCAGCAGCTTACAAGGAGGGGTCACTGAAGCTTTCTTT. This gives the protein CASSLQGGVTEAFF.

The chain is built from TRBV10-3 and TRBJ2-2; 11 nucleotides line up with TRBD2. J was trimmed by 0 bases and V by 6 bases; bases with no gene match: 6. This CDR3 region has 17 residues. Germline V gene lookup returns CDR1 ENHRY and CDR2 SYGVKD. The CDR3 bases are TGTGCCATCAGGTCTCTAGCGGGGGGCACGAACACCGGGGAGCTGTTTTTT. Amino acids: CAIRSLAGGTNTGELFF.

CDR3 protein: CASTQGMANVLTF. The CDR3 DNA follows: TGCGCCAGTACACAGGGGATGGCCAACGTCCTGACTTTC. The chain carries TRBV10-1 and TRBJ2-6; TRBD1 matches 7 bases. Germline lookup yields CDR1 WNHNN and CDR2 SYGVQD (reference sequence). The CDR3 has 13 residues. V lost 9 bases to trimming and J lost 6 bases; unmatched junction nucleotides: 5.

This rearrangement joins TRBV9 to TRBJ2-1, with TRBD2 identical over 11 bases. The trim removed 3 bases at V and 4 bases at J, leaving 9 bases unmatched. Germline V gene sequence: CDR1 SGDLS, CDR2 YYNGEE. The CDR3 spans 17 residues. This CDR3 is CASSGGVAGGPYNEQFF. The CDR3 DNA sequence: TGTGCCAGCAGCGGGGGGGTAGCGGGGGGGCCTTACAATGAGCAGTTCTTC.

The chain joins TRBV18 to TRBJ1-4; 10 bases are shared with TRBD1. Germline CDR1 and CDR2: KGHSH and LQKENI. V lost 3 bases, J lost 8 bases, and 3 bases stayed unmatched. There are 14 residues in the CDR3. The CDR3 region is CASSPGQGYEKLFF. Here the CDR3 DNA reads TGTGCCAGCTCACCGGGACAGGGGTACGAAAAACTGTTTTTT. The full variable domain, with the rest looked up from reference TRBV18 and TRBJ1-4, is NAGVMQNPRHLVRRRGQEARLRCSPMKGHSHVYWYRQLPEEGLKFMVYLQKENIIDESGMPKERFSAEFPKEGPSILRIQQVVRGDSAAYFCASSPGQGYEKLFFGSGTQLSVL.

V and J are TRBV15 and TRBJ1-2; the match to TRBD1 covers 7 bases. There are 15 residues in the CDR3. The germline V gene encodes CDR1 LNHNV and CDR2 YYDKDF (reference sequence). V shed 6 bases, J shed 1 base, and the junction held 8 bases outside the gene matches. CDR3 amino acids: CATRRGQGVNYGYTF. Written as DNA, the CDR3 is TGTGCCACCAGAAGGGGTCAGGGGGTTAACTATGGCTACACCTTC.